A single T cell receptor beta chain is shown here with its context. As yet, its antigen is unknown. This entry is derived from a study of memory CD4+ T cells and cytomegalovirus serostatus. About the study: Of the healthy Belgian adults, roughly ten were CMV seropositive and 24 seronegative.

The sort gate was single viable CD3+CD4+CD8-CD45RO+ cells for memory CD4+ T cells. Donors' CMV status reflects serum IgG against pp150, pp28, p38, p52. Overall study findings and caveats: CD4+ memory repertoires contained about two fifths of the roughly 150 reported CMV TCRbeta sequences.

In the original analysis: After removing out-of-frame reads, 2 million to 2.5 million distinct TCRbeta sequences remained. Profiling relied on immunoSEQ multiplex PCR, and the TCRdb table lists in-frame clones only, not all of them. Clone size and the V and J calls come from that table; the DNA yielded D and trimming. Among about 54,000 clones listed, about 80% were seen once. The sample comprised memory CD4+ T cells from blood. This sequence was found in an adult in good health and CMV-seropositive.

The CDR3 nucleotides read TGTGCCAGCAGCTTAGAGCGTACCGGCGGGCCGAAAAACATTCAGTACTTC. It specifies CASSLERTGGPKNIQYF. V is TRBV7-8 and J is TRBJ2-4; a weak D match, TRBD2 (5 bases). Germline V lookup: CDR1 SGHVS, CDR2 FQNEAQ. Trimming shortened V by 1 base and J by 4 bases, and 17 bases separated the two germline ends. The CDR3 is 17 residues long.